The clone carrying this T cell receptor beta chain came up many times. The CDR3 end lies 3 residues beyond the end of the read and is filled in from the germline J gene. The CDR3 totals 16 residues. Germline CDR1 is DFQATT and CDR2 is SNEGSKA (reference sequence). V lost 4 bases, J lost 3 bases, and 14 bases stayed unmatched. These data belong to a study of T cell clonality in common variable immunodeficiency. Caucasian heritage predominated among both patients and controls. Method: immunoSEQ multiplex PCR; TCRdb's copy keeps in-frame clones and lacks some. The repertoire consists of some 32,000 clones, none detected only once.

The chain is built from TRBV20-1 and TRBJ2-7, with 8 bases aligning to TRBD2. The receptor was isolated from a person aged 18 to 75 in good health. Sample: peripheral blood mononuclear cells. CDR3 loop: CSAKFPSTSVHYEQYF. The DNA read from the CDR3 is TGCAGTGCTAAATTTCCATCGACTAGCGTACACTACGAG.